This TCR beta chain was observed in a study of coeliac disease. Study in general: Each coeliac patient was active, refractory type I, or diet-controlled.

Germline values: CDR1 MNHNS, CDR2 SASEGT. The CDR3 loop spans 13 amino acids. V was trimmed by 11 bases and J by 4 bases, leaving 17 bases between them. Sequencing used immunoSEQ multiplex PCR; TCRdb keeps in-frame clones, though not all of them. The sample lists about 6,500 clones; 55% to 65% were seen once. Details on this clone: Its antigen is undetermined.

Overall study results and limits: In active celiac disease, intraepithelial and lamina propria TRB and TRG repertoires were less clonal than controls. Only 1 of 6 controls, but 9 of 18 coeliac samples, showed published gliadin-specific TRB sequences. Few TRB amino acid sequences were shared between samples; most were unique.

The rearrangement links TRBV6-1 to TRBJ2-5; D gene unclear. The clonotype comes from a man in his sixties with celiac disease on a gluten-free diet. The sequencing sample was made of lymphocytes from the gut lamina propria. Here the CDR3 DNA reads TGTGCCTCATTGACTCGAGGTCGAGAGACCCAGTACTTC. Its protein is CASLTRGRETQYF.